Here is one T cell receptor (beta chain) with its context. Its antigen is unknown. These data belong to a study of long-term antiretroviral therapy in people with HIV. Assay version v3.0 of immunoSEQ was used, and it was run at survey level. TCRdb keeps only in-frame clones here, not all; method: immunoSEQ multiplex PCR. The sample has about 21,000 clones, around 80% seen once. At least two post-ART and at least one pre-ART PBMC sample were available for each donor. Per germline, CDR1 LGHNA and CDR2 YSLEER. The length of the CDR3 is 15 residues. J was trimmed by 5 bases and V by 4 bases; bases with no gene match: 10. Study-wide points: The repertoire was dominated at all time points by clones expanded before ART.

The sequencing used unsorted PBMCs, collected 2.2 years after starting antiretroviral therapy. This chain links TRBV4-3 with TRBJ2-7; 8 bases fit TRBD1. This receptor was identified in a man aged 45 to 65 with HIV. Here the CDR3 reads CASSLSGSQGDEQYF. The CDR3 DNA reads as TGCGCCAGCAGCCTTTCAGGATCACAGGGGGACGAGCAGTACTTC.